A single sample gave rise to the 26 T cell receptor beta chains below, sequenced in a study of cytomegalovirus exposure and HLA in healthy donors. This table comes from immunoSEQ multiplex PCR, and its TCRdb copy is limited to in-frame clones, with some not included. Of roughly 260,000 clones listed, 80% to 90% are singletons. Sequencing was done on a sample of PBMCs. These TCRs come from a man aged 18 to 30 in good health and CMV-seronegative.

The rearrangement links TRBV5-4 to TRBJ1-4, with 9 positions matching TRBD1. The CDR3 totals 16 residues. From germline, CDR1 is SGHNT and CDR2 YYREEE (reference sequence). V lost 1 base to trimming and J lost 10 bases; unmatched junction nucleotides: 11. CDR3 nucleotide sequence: TGTGCCAGCAGCTTGACAACAGGGGGCCTTGGGGGAAAACTGTTTTTT. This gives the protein CASSLTTGGLGGKLFF. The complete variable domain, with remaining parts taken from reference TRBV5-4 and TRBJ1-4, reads ETGVTQSPTHLIKTRGQQVTLRCSSQSGHNTVSWYQQALGQGPQFIFQYYREEENGRGNFPPRFSGLQFPNYSSELNVNALELDDSALYLCASSLTTGGLGGKLFFGSGTQLSVL.

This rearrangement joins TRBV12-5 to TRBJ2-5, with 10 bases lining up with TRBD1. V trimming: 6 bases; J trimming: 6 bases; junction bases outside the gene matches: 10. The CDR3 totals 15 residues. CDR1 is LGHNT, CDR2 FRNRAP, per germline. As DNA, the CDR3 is TGTGCTAGTGGAACCGGGACAGGGGACGGGAAGACCCAGTACTTC. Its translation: CASGTGTGDGKTQYF.

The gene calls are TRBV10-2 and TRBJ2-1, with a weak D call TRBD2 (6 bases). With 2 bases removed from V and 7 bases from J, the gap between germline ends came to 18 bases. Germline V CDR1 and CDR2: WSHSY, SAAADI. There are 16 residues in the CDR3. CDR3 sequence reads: CASSERERPLRNEQFF. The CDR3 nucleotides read TGCGCCAGCAGTGAGCGGGAGAGACCTCTGCGAAATGAGCAGTTCTTC.

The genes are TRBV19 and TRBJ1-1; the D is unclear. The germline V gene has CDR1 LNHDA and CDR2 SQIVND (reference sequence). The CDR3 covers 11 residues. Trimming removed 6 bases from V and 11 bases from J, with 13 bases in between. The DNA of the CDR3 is TGTGCCAGTAGCTCTCGGGTTGGGGCTTTCTTT. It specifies CASSSRVGAFF.

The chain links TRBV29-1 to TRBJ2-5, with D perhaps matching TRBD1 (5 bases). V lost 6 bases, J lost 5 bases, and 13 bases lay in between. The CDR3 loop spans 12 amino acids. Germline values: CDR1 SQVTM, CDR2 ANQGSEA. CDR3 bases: TGCAGCGTCAGGGCCCTGGGGGAGACCCAGTACTTC. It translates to CSVRALGETQYF. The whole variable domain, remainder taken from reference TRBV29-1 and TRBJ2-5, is SAVISQKPSRDICQRGTSLTIQCQVDSQVTMMFWYRQQPGQSLTLIATANQGSEATYESGFVIDKFPISRPNLTFSTLTVSNMSPEDSSIYLCSVRALGETQYFGPGTRLLVL.

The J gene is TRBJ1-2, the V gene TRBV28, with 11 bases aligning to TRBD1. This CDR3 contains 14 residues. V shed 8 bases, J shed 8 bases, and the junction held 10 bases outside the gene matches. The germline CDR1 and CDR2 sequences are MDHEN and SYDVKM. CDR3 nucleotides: TGTGCCAGCGGGGGGACAGGGGGACTTATCGGCTACACCTTC. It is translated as CASGGTGGLIGYTF.

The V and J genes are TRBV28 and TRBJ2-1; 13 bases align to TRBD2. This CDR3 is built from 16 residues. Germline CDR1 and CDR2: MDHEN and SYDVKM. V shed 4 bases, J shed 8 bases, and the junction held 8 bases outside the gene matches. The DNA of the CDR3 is TGTGCCAGCAGTTCCGGGACTAGCGGGAAGGCGGATGAGCAGTTCTTC. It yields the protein CASSSGTSGKADEQFF.

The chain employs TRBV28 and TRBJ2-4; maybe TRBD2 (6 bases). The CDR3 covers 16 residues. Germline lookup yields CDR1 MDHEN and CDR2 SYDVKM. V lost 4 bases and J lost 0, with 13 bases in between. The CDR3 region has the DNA TGTGCCAGCAGTTCAGGAGGGGTCGGAGCCAAAAACATTCAGTACTTC. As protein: CASSSGGVGAKNIQYF.

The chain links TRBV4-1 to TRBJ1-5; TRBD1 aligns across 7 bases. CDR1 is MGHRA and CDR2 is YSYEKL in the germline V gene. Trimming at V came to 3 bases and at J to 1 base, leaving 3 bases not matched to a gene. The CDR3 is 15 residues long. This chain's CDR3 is CASSQGTVSNQPQHF. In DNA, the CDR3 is TGCGCCAGCAGCCAGGGGACAGTAAGCAATCAGCCCCAGCATTTT.

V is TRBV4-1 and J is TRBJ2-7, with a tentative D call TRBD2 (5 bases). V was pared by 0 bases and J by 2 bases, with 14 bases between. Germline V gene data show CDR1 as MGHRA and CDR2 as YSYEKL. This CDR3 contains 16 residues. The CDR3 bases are TGCGCCAGCAGCCAAGATAGAAGCGGCCCTACCTACGAGCAGTACTTC. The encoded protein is CASSQDRSGPTYEQYF.

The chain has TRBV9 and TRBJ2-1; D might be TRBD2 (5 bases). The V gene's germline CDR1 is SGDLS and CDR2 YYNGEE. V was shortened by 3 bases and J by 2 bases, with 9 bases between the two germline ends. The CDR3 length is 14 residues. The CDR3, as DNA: TGTGCCAGCAGCGCAGGACTGACCTACAATGAGCAGTTCTTC. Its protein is CASSAGLTYNEQFF.

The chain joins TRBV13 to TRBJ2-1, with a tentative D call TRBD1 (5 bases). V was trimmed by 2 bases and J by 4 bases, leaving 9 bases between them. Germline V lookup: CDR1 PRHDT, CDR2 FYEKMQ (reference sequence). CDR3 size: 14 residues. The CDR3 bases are TGTGCCAGCAGCTTAAGTGACAGTTACAATGAGCAGTTCTTC. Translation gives CASSLSDSYNEQFF.

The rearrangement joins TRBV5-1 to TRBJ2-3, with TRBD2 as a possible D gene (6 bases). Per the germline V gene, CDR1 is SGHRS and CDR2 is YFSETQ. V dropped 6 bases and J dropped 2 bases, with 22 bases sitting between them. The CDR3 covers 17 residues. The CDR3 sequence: CASKEPGGEVYTDTQYF. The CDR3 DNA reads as TGCGCCAGCAAAGAGCCCGGAGGGGAAGTGTACACAGATACGCAGTATTTT.

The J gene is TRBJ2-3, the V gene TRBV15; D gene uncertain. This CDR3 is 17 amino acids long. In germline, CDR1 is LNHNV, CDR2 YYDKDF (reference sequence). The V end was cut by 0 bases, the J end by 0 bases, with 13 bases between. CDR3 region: CATSRDSAGTSTDTQYF. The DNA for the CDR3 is TGTGCCACCAGCAGAGATTCGGCAGGAACTAGCACAGATACGCAGTATTTT.

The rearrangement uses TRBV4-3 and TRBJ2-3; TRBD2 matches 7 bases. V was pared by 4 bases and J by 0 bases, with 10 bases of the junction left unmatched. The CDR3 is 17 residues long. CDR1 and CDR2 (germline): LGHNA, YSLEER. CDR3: CASSLQREGTSTDTQYF. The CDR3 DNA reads TGCGCCAGCAGCCTTCAGAGGGAGGGGACTAGCACAGATACGCAGTATTTT.

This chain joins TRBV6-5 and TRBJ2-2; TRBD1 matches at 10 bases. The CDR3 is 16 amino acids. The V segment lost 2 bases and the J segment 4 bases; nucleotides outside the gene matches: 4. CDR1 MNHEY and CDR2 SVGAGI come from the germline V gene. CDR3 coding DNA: TGTGCCAGCAGTTACGGGACAGGGGAGGTCACCGGGGAGCTGTTTTTT. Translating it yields CASSYGTGEVTGELFF.

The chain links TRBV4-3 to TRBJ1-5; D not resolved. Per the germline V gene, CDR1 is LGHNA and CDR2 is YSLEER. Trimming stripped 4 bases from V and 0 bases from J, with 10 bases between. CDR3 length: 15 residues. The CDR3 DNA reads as TGCGCCAGCAGCCGGGCATTCTCTAGCAATCAGCCCCAGCATTTT. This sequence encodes CASSRAFSSNQPQHF.

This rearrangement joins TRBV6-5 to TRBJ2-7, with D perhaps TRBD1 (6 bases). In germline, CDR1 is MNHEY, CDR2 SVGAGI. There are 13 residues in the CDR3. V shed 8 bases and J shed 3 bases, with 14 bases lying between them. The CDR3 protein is CASGQNRDYEQYF. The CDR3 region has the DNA TGTGCCAGCGGGCAAAACAGGGACTACGAGCAGTACTTC.

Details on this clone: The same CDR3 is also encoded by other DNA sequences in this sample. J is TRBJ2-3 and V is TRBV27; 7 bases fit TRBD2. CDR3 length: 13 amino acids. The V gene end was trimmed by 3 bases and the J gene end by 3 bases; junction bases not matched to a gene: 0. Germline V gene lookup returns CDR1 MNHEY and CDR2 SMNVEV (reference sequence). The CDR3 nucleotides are TGTGCCAGCAGTTTGGGGGGGACAGATACGCAGTATTTT. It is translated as CASSLGGTDTQYF.

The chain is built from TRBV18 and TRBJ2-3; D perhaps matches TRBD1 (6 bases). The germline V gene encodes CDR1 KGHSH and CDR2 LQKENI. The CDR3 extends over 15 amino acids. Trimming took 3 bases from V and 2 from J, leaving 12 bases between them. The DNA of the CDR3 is TGTGCCAGCTCACCTATCGACAGGAACACAGATACGCAGTATTTT. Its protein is CASSPIDRNTDTQYF.

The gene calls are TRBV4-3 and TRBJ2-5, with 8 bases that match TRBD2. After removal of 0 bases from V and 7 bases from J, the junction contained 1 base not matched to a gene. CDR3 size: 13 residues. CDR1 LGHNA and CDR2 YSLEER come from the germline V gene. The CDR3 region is CASSQELAVTQYF. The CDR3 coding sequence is TGCGCCAGCAGCCAAGAACTAGCGGTGACCCAGTACTTC.

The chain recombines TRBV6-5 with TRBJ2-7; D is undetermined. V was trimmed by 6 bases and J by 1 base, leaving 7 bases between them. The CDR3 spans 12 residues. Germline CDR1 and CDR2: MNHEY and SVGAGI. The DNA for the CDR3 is TGTGCCAGCAGCCTCCGGTCCTACGAGCAGTACTTC. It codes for CASSLRSYEQYF.

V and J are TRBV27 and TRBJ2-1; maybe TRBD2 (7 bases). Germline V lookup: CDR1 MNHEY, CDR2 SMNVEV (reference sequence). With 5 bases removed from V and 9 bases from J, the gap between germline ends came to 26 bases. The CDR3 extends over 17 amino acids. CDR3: CASSLSSGGLNLGEQFF. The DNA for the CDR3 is TGTGCCAGCAGTCTTTCGTCCGGGGGGCTGAACTTAGGTGAGCAGTTCTTC.

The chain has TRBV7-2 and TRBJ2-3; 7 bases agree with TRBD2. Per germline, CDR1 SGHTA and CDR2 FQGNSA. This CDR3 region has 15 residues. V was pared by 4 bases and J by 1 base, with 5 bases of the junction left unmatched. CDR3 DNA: TGTGCCAGCAGCTCCAGCGGGGCCCGCACAGATACGCAGTATTTT. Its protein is CASSSSGARTDTQYF.

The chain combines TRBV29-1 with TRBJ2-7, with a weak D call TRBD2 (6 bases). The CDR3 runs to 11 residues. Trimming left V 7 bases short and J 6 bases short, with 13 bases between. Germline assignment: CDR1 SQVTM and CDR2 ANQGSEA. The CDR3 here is CSADRGFEQYF. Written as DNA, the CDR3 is TGCAGCGCCGACCGGGGGTTCGAGCAGTACTTC.

CDR3 sequence reads: CASSLKQASGGAYTGELFF. The CDR3 DNA sequence: TGCGCCAGCAGCCTCAAGCAAGCTAGCGGGGGGGCTTACACCGGGGAGCTGTTTTTT. This rearrangement joins TRBV4-3 to TRBJ2-2, with TRBD2 matching 12 bases. The CDR3 is 19 amino acids. Unmatched junction bases numbered 12, after V lost 4 bases and J lost 3 bases. The germline V gene encodes CDR1 LGHNA and CDR2 YSLEER.